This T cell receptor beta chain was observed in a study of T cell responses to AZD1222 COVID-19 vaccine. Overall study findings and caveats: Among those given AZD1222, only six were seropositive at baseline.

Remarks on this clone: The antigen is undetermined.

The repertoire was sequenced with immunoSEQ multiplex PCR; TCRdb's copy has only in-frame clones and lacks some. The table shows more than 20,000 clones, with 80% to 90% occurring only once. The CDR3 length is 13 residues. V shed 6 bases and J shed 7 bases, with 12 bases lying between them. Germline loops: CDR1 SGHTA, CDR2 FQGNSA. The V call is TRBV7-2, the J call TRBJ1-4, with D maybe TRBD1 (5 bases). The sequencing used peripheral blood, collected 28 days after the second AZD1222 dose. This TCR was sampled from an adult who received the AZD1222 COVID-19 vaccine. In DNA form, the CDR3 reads TGTGCCAGCAGTTCAGGGATCGGTGAAAAACTGTTTTTT. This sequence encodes CASSSGIGEKLFF.